Listed below are T cell receptor beta chains from one sample, sequenced in a study of regulatory and conventional T cells in RAG deficiency. TCRdb keeps only in-frame clones here, not all; method: immunoSEQ multiplex PCR. Of more than 9,500 clones in the sample, approximately 95% are singletons; the top ten hold approximately 1.3%. The same specimen was also included in a second study, on regulatory T cells.

Specimen: CD127- CD25+ CD4+ Tregs sorted from blood. The receptors were gathered from a human donor in good health. Both conserved end residues are part of each CDR3. Fields, in order: J gene, V gene, CDR3 protein.

TRBJ2-1,TRBV11-2,CASSLGPSGAYNEQFF
TRBJ2-1,TRBV10-1,CASSEGSASGGEVAEQFF
TRBJ1-6,TRBV14,CASSPAYNSPLHF
TRBJ2-2,TRBV5-1,CASSFARFNPGELFF
TRBJ1-2,TRBV6-5,CASSYLDSIYGYTF
TRBJ1-2,TRBV5-1,CASSPHTTNYGYTF
TRBJ1-6,TRBV10-2,CASLRQGAVSPLHF
TRBJ1-6,TRBV7-2,CASSLGRTHNSPLHF
TRBJ2-7,TRBV6-6,CASRPTSSGNYEQYF
TRBJ1-5,TRBV15,CATSRDYFQGGDYSNQPQHF
TRBJ2-7,TRBV5-1,CASSLIGGDRSVGYF
TRBJ2-2,TRBV21-1,CASSKKSGGGGANGELFF
TRBJ2-2,TRBV11-1,CASSLGGGVATGELFF
TRBJ2-7,TRBV2,CASSDSARGSYEQYF
TRBJ1-2,TRBV12-5,CASAPHGQGNYGYTF
TRBJ2-7,TRBV5-1,CASSPIGTGIAEQYF
TRBJ1-1,TRBV6-6,CASRTQRQGLMGAFF
TRBJ1-1,TRBV2,CASQRQGMADTEAFF
TRBJ1-2,TRBV27,CASRDRTYGYTF
TRBJ2-4,TRBV5-6,CASSPGLAGDSGNIQYF
TRBJ1-1,TRBV5-4,CASSFAGTAHTEAFF
TRBJ2-2,TRBV6-1,CASSVGVARPPTGELFF
TRBJ1-1,TRBV5-1,CASRGGENTEAFF
TRBJ2-7,TRBV6-6,CASTTGSVYEQYF
TRBJ1-1,TRBV12-5,CASGRHENTEAFF
TRBJ1-2,TRBV6-5,CASRKNSFHYGYTF